This is a list of T cell receptor beta chains from one sample in a study of beta chain features in type 1 diabetes. Repertoires were generated with immunoSEQ multiplex PCR, while TCRdb's copy carries only in-frame clones and drops some. The repertoire holds around 300,000 clones, 9.5% to 12% seen once, with just over 0.015% in the top ten. The sample was naive CD4+ T cells from blood. These receptors all come from a woman aged 30 to 39 in good health. CDR3s include the opening cysteine and the closing phenylalanine or tryptophan. A D gene is named only where the DNA matches it firmly.

len: 15; v_gene: TRBV7-2; j_gene: TRBJ2-5; d_gene: .; CDR3aa: CASSFQTGYQETQYF
len: 15; v_gene: TRBV4-2; j_gene: TRBJ2-1; d_gene: TRBD2; CDR3aa: CASSREGVVYNEQFF
len: 14; v_gene: TRBV29-1; j_gene: TRBJ2-1; d_gene: TRBD2; CDR3aa: CSGETSGSYNEQFF
len: 16; v_gene: TRBV7-8; j_gene: TRBJ2-7; d_gene: .; CDR3aa: CASRLGRTADSYEQYF
len: 15; v_gene: TRBV9; j_gene: TRBJ2-1; d_gene: TRBD2; CDR3aa: CASSVASGRGDEQFF
len: 18; v_gene: TRBV19; j_gene: TRBJ2-1; d_gene: .; CDR3aa: CASSIGGGVGRVYNEQFF
len: 17; v_gene: TRBV10-3; j_gene: TRBJ2-7; d_gene: .; CDR3aa: CAISEGGLRAASYEQYF
len: 14; v_gene: TRBV27; j_gene: TRBJ2-3; d_gene: TRBD2; CDR3aa: CASRGTSGTDTQYF
len: 14; v_gene: TRBV18; j_gene: TRBJ2-7; d_gene: .; CDR3aa: CASSPTGSSYEQYF
len: 15; v_gene: TRBV6-5; j_gene: TRBJ2-1; d_gene: .; CDR3aa: CASSYSRERGGEQFF
len: 18; v_gene: TRBV14; j_gene: TRBJ2-5; d_gene: TRBD2; CDR3aa: CASSQLAGLGPIGETQYF
len: 14; v_gene: TRBV5-1; j_gene: TRBJ2-1; d_gene: .; CDR3aa: CASSFLPDDNEQFF
len: 16; v_gene: TRBV7-2; j_gene: TRBJ2-3; d_gene: .; CDR3aa: CASSLVLGAGTDTQYF
len: 15; v_gene: TRBV5-1; j_gene: TRBJ2-3; d_gene: .; CDR3aa: CASSLSPGSTDTQYF
len: 17; v_gene: TRBV7-9; j_gene: TRBJ2-5; d_gene: .; CDR3aa: CASSFRGGGGIQETQYF
len: 13; v_gene: TRBV29-1; j_gene: TRBJ1-2; d_gene: TRBD1; CDR3aa: CSGGQGSNYGYTF